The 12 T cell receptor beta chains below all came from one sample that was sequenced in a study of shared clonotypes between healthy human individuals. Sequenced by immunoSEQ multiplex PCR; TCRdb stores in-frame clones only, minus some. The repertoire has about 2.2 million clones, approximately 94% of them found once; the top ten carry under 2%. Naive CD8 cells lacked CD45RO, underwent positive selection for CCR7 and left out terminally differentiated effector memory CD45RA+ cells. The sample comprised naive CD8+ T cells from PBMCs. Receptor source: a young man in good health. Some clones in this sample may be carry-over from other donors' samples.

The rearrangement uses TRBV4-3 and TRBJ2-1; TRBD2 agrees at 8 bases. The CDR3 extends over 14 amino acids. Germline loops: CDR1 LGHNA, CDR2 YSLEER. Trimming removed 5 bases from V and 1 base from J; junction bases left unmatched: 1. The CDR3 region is CASSAGGSYNEQFF. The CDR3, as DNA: TGCGCCAGCAGCGCGGGAGGATCCTACAATGAGCAGTTCTTC.

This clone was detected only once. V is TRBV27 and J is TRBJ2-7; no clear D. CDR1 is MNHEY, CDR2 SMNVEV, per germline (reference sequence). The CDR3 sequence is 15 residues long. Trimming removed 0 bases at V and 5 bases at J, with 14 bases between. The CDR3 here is CASSLSSYRAHEQYF. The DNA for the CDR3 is TGTGCCAGCAGTTTATCGTCTTATAGGGCTCACGAGCAGTACTTC.

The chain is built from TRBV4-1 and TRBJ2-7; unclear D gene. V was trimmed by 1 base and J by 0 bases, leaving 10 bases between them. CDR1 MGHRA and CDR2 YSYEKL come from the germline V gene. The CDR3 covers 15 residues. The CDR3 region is CASSQGYGNSYEQYF. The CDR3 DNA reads TGCGCCAGCAGCCAAGGGTACGGAAACTCCTACGAGCAGTACTTC.

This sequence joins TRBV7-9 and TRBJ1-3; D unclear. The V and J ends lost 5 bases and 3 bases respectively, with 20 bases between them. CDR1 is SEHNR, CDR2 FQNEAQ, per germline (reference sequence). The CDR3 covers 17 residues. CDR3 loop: CASSHSNLLRHGNTIYF. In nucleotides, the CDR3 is TGTGCCAGCAGCCACTCCAACCTTCTTAGACATGGAAACACCATATATTTT.

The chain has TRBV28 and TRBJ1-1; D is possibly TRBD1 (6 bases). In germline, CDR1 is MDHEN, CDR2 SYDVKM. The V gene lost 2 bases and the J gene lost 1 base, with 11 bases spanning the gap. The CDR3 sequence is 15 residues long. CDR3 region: CASSLTLQGNTEAFF. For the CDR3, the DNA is TGTGCCAGCAGTTTAACCCTACAGGGGAACACTGAAGCTTTCTTT.

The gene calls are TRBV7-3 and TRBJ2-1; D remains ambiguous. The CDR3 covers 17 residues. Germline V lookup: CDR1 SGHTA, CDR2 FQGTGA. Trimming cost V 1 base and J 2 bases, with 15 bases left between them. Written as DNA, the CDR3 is TGTGCCAGCAGCTTAAAACACGGCTACCTAGCCTACAATGAGCAGTTCTTC. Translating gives CASSLKHGYLAYNEQFF.

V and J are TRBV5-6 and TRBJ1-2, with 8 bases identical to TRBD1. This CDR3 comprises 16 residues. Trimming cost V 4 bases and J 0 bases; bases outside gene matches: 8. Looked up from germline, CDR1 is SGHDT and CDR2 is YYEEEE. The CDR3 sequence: CASSPGMDRANYGYTF. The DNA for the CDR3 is TGTGCCAGCAGCCCCGGGATGGACAGGGCTAACTATGGCTACACCTTC.

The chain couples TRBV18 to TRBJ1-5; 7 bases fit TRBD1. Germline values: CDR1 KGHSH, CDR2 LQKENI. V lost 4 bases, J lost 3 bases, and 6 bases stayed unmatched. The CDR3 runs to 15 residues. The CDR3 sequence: CASSRDSSINQPQHF. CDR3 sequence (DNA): TGTGCCAGCTCACGGGACAGTTCCATCAATCAGCCCCAGCATTTT. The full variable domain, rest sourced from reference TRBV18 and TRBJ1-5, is NAGVMQNPRHLVRRRGQEARLRCSPMKGHSHVYWYRQLPEEGLKFMVYLQKENIIDESGMPKERFSAEFPKEGPSILRIQQVVRGDSAAYFCASSRDSSINQPQHFGDGTRLSIL.

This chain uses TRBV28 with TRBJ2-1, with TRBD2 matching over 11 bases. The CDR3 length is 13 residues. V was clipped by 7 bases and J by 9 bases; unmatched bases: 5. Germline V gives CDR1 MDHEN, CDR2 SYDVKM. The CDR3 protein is CASTSGRLGEQFF. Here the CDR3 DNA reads TGTGCCAGCACTAGCGGGAGGTTGGGTGAGCAGTTCTTC.

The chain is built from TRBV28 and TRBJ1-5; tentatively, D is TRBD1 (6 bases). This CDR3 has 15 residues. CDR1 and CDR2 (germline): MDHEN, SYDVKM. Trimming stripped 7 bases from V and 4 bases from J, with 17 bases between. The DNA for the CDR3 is TGTGCCAGCAATCTTCGGACAGCAGAAAATCAGCCCCAGCATTTT. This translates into CASNLRTAENQPQHF.

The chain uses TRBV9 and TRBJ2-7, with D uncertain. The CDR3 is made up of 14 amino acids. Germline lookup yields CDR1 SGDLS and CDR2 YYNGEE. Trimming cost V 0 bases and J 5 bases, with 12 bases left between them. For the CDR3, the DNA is TGTGCCAGCAGCGTAGAGGTGGGGTTCCACGAGCAGTACTTC. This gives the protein CASSVEVGFHEQYF.

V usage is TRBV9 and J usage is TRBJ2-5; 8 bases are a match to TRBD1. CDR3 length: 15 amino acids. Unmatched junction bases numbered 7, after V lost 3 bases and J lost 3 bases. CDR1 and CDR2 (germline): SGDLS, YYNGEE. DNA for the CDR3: TGTGCCAGCAGCGAGGGACAGGCTACGAAAGAGACCCAGTACTTC. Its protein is CASSEGQATKETQYF.